A selection of T cell receptor beta chains follows, all from one sample in a study of siplizumab effects on memory and regulatory T cells. TCRdb keeps only in-frame clones here, not all; method: immunoSEQ multiplex PCR. The sample lists 100,000 or so clones, 80% to 95% occurring once. Specimen: non-Treg CD4+ T cells sorted from blood. These TCRs come from a human donor in good health. CDR3s leave out the opening cysteine and the closing phenylalanine or tryptophan.

V gene | CDR3 protein
TRBV5-1 | ASEGQNYEQY
TRBV7-3 | ASSLTGSTDTQY
TRBV25-1 | ASSEDRVFFPDTQY
TRBV30 | AWSGVGGADTQY
TRBV28 | ASSVKLQVNQPQH
TRBV20-1 | HPPPHQPQH
TRBV5-1 | ASSLGVRARSANNEQF
TRBV7-2 | ASSLKRGQGFRGGYT
TRBV13 | ASDPGTGGNEQY
TRBV19 | ASSIRWGFQETQY
TRBV5-1 | ASSAGQGANEQY
TRBV18 | ASSPTGGTDGYT
TRBV5-1 | ASSLAFGGYT
TRBV5-1 | ASSGTGGSYEQY
TRBV19 | ASSTLGQAQIYNEQF
TRBV28 | ASRRSNEKLF
TRBV5-1 | ASSLVGGREPQH
TRBV18 | ASSPAGNTEAF
TRBV7-9 | ASSYSTGGVDGYT
TRBV2 | ASSYGTADSNQPQH
TRBV2 | ASSPGQGARNEQY
TRBV27 | ASRRPGQARGGSYNSPLH
TRBV9 | ASSRTGNTEAF
TRBV5-1 | ASSWLGQGPESPLH
TRBV5-1 | ASSLRGVDEKLF
TRBV10-3 | ATLGGVGETQY
TRBV5-4 | ASSSQGGSYNEQF
TRBV6-1 | ASSRTSWDSPLH
TRBV5-4 | ASKGGADGELF
TRBV7-3 | ASSLRASTGELF
TRBV7-9 | ASSYDRSTDTQY
TRBV7-2 | ASSKGLAGGHRDEQF
TRBV6-5 | ASSYPAQGEAF
TRBV5-1 | ASSLDTGVPLEQY
TRBV30 | AWSGQGKETQY
TRBV25-1 | ASSGEVGDRGEYEQY
TRBV10-3 | AISKQGTSGNTIY
TRBV5-4 | ASSPGQPYNEQF
TRBV6-1 | ASSSQGLGTYEQY
TRBV25-1 | ASSEWGDSNYGYT
TRBV5-6 | ASSYRAEAF
TRBV2 | ARQGTSNSPLH
TRBV7-2 | ASSLGGAPQETQY
TRBV6-6 | ASSEPERRDEQY
TRBV5-1 | ASSLASEAF
TRBV7-2 | ASSQAGDEQF
TRBV7-2 | ASSLGGGGPYEQY
TRBV5-1 | ASSLLRGGDTGELF